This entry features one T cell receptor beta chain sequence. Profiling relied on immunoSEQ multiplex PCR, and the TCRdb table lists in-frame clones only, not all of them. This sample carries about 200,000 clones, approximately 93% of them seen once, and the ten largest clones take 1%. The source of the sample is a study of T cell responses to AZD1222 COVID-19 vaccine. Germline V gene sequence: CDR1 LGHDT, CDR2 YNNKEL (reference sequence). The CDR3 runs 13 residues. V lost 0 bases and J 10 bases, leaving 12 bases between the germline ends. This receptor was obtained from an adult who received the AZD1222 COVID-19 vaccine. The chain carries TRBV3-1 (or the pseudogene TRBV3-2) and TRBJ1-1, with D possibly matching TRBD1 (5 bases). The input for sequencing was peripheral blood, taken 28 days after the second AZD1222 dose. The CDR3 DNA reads TGTGCCAGCAGCCAAGAAGCCGCAGGGCCAGCTTTCTTT. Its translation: CASSQEAAGPAFF.